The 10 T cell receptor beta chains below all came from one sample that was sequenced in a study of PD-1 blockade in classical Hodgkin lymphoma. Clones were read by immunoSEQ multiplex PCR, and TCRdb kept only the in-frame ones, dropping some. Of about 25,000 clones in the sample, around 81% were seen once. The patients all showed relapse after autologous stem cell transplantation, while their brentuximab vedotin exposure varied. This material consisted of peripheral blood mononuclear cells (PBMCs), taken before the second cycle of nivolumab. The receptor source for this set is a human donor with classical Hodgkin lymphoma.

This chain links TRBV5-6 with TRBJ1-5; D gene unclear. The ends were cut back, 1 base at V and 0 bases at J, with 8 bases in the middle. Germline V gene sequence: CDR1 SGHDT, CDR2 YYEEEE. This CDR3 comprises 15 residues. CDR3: CASSLSTYSNQPQHF. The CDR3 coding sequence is TGTGCCAGCAGCTTGTCCACTTATAGCAATCAGCCCCAGCATTTT.

The CDR3 nucleotides are TGCGCCAGCAGTGAGTCGATCGGGGGCTGGAGCACAGATACGCAGTATTTT. The encoded protein is CASSESIGGWSTDTQYF. The chain uses TRBV10-2 and TRBJ2-3; TRBD1 or TRBD2 may be the D gene (6 bases each). CDR1 WSHSY and CDR2 SAAADI come from the germline V gene. The V gene lost 0 bases and the J gene lost 0 bases, with 13 bases spanning the gap. The CDR3 is 17 amino acids.

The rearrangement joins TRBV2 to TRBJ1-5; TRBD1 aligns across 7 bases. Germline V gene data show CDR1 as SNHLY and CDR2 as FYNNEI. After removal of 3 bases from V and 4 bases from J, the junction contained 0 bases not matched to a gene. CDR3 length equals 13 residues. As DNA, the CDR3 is TGTGCCAGCAGTGACAGGGGGAATCAGCCCCAGCATTTT. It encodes CASSDRGNQPQHF.

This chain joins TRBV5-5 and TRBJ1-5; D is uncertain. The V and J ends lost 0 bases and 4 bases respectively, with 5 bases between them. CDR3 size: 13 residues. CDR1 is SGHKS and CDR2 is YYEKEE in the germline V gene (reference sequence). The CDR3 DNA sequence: TGTGCCAGCAGCTTGGACAGTAATCAGCCCCAGCATTTT. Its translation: CASSLDSNQPQHF.

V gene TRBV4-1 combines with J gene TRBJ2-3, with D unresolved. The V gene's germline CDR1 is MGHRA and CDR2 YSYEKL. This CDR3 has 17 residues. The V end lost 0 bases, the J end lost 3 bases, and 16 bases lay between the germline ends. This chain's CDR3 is CASSQDSWTQATDTQYF. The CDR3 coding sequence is TGCGCCAGCAGCCAAGATAGTTGGACGCAAGCAACAGATACGCAGTATTTT.

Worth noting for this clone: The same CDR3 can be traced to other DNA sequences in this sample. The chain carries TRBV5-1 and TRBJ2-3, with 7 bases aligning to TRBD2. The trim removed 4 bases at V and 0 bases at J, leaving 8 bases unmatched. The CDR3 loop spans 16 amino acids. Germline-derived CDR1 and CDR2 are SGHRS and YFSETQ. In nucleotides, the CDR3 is TGCGCCAGCAGCCTGAATGGGCGGGGGAGCACAGATACGCAGTATTTT. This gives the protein CASSLNGRGSTDTQYF.

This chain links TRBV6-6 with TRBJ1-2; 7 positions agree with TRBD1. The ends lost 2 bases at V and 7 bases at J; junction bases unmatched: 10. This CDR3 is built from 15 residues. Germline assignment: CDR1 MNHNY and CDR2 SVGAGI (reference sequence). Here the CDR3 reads CASSYGDRAGSGYTF. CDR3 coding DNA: TGTGCCAGCAGTTACGGCGACAGGGCCGGTAGTGGCTACACCTTC.

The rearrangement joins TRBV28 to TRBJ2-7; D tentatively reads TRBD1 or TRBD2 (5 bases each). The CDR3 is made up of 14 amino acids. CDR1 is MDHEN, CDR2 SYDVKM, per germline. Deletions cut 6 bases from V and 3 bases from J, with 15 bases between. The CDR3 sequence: CASRGEGELYEQYF. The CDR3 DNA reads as TGTGCCAGCAGGGGGGAAGGGGAACTCTACGAGCAGTACTTC.

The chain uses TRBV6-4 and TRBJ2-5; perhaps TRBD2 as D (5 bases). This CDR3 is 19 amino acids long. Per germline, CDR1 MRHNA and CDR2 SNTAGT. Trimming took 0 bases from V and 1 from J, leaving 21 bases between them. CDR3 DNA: TGTGCCAGCAGTGACTCGTGGTATTGGGTGGGAGTCCGCCAAGAGACCCAGTACTTC. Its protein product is CASSDSWYWVGVRQETQYF.

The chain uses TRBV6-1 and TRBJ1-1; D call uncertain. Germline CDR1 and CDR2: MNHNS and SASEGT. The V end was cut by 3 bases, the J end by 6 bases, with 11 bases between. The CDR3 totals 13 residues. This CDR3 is CASSDRGRPEAFF. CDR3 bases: TGTGCCAGCAGTGATCGAGGCCGCCCTGAAGCTTTCTTT.